This T cell receptor (beta chain) was captured in a study of T cells in narcolepsy. The CDR3 loop spans 13 amino acids. V lost 6 bases and J lost 12, with 18 bases in between. Germline lookup yields CDR1 LNHDA and CDR2 SQIVND (reference sequence). TCRdb keeps only in-frame clones here, not all; method: immunoSEQ multiplex PCR. In the table there are tens of thousands of clones, around 78% of which are singletons. This rearrangement joins TRBV19 to TRBJ2-1; possible D gene TRBD2, 6 bases. The sequence was collected from a human donor with narcolepsy. The specimen sequenced was CD45RA- memory CD4+ T cells from PBMCs. CDR3 region: CASSRDRDSWQFF. The CDR3 nucleotides are TGTGCCAGTAGCCGCGACCGGGACTCCTGGCAGTTCTTC.